This TCR beta chain was recovered during a study of blood T cell repertoires in COVID-19. The CDR3 consists of 15 residues. Germline loops: CDR1 KGHSH, CDR2 LQKENI. V gave up 5 bases and J gave up 0 bases; unmatched junction bases: 5. Original processing notes: Amplification of reference gene primers provided the estimated nucleated cell counts. Repertoires were generated with immunoSEQ multiplex PCR, while TCRdb's copy carries only in-frame clones and drops some. Clone size and V and J calls were adopted from that table, with D and trimming inferred from the DNA. The table shows approximately 10,000 clones, with around 78% occurring only once.

The specimen sequenced was peripheral blood. The receptor was isolated from a human donor in a cohort sampled during active COVID-19. The J gene is TRBJ2-5, the V gene TRBV18; the match to TRBD2 covers 8 bases. CDR3 sequence (DNA): TGTGCCAGCTCATCCCAGCGGGGGTACCAAGAGACCCAGTACTTC. Translating it yields CASSSQRGYQETQYF.